Here is one T cell receptor (beta chain) with its context. Its antigen is currently unknown. These data belong to a study of OX40 agonist ivuxolimab in advanced cancers. Whole-study context: The patients received ivuxolimab by intravenous route every 2 weeks at 0.01 to 10 mg/kg. Findings of the study overall: In the 0.1 to 3.0 mg/kg range, CD4+ and CD8+ blood T cells had expanded clonally by week 6.

The repertoire was sequenced with immunoSEQ multiplex PCR; TCRdb's copy has only in-frame clones and lacks some. In the table there are about 68,000 clones, over 75% of which are singletons. Samples were taken at baseline and on day 1 of cycles 4 and 7. Germline-derived CDR1 and CDR2 are ENHRY and SYGVKD. This CDR3 region has 13 residues. V dropped 6 bases and J dropped 4 bases, with 12 bases sitting between them. This receptor was identified in an adult with an advanced solid tumor such as melanoma, head and neck, liver or kidney cancer. This specimen consisted of CD4+ or CD8+ T cells sorted from blood, obtained in a trial of the OX40 agonist ivuxolimab. The chain has TRBV10-3 and TRBJ2-5, with D possibly being TRBD2 (6 bases). CDR3 amino acids: CAIRGGSLETQYF. The CDR3 DNA is TGTGCCATCAGGGGGGGATCCTTAGAGACCCAGTACTTC.